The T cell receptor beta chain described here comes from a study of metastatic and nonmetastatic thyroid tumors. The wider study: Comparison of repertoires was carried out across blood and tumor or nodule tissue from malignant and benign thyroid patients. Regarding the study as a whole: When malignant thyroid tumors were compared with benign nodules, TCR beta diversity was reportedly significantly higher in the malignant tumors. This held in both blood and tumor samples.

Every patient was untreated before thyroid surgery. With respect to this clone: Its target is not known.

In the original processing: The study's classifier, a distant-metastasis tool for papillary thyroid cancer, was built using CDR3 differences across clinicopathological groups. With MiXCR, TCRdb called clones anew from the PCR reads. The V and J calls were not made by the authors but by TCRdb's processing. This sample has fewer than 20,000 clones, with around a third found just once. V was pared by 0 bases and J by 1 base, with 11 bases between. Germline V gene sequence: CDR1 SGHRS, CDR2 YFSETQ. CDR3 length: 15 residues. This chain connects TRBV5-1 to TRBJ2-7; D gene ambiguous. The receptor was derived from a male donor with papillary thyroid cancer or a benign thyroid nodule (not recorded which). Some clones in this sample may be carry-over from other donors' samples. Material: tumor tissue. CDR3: CASSLGVRVSYEQYF. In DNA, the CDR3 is TGCGCCAGCAGCTTGGGGGTCCGGGTGTCCTACGAGCAGTACTTC.